These 20 T cell receptor beta chains came from one sample sequenced in a study of response to subunit inactivated influenza vaccine. TCRdb processed the RT-PCR reads anew with MiXCR; each CDR3 protein has one entry. The sample includes some 550,000 distinct CDR3 sequences, under 30% of them seen just once. The sample was also reused in another study, on T cells expressing NK-cell markers. That report adds: 5'RACE template switching built TCR beta cDNA with unique molecular identifiers.

Sample: CD4+ T cells sorted from PBMCs, taken roughly 12 days after vaccination. Every receptor here comes from a man aged 45-65 years who received an inactivated influenza vaccine.

This clonotype was detected ten times or more. This sequence joins TRBV6-2 or TRBV6-3 and TRBJ1-1; TRBD1 is a possible D gene (5 bases). Trimming cost V 7 bases and J 5 bases, with 20 bases left between them. Germline CDR1 reads MNHEY; CDR2 reads SVGEGT. The CDR3 spans 15 residues. CDR3 residues: CASIKNLGGRTEAFF. CDR3 sequence (DNA): TGTGCCAGCATTAAGAACCTCGGGGGGAGGACTGAAGCTTTCTTT.

The chain joins TRBV4-3 to TRBJ2-7, with 10 bases lining up with TRBD2. The CDR3 consists of 19 residues. Looked up from germline, CDR1 is LGHNA and CDR2 is YSLEER. J gave up 4 bases and V 1 base, and 16 bases lay outside the gene matches. The DNA of the CDR3 is TGCGCCAGCAGCCAAGGTCTTGTTGGGACTAGCGCCTCAGGGTACGAGCAGTACTTC. Translating gives CASSQGLVGTSASGYEQYF.

This clonotype has just a few counts. The chain combines TRBV20-1 with TRBJ2-5, with 8 bases that match TRBD2. The CDR3 has 15 residues. Germline values: CDR1 DFQATT, CDR2 SNEGSKA (reference sequence). The trim removed 5 bases at V and 6 bases at J, leaving 14 bases unmatched. The CDR3, as DNA: TGCAGTGCTTCTTCCACTACACTAGCGGACAAGACCCAGTACTTC. Translated: CSASSTTLADKTQYF.

This clonotype was picked up a small number of times. The chain uses TRBV20-1 and TRBJ2-1; 10 bases fit TRBD2. This CDR3 comprises 14 residues. CDR1 is DFQATT and CDR2 is SNEGSKA in the germline V gene (reference sequence). V dropped 5 bases and J dropped 9; count of bases not matched to a gene: 10. In DNA form, the CDR3 reads TGCAGTGCTGGGACTAGCGCGAGAGGTGGTGAGCAGTTCTTC. Amino acids: CSAGTSARGGEQFF.

The chain combines TRBV7-2 with TRBJ2-7, with D perhaps being TRBD1 or TRBD2 (5 bases each). V lost 4 bases to trimming and J lost 1 base, with 11 bases between them. CDR3 length: 14 residues. Germline V lookup: CDR1 SGHTA, CDR2 FQGNSA. The CDR3 DNA sequence: TGTGCCAGCAGCTCGGGACGGACTTCCTACGAGCAGTACTTC. It is translated as CASSSGRTSYEQYF.

This clonotype has just a few counts. The chain couples TRBV29-1 to TRBJ2-3; D might be TRBD1 (5 bases). Germline values: CDR1 SQVTM, CDR2 ANQGSEA. V lost 4 bases and J 4 bases, leaving 15 bases between the germline ends. This CDR3 contains 14 residues. CDR3 coding DNA: TGCAGCGTTGCTGGCAGGGTGAGGCCAGATACGCAGTATTTT. Amino acids: CSVAGRVRPDTQYF.

This clonotype was observed a handful of times. J is TRBJ2-4 and V is TRBV12-3 or TRBV12-4, with D hard to call. The CDR3 covers 14 residues. The ends were cut back, 3 bases at V and 1 base at J, with 7 bases in the middle. The CDR3 here is CASSFQDAKNIQYF. The CDR3 nucleotides read TGTGCCAGCAGTTTTCAGGATGCCAAAAACATTCAGTACTTC.

CDR3 amino acids: CASSVLSVDHEQYF. The CDR3 bases are TGTGCCAGCAGCGTACTTTCCGTGGACCACGAGCAGTACTTC. The rearrangement joins TRBV9 to TRBJ2-7, with D hard to call. The CDR3 totals 14 residues. V was pared by 1 base and J by 5 bases, with 13 bases between. Germline CDR1 is SGDLS and CDR2 is YYNGEE.

This clonotype was detected a few times. J is TRBJ2-7 and V is TRBV20-1; 8 positions match TRBD2. Trimming removed 3 bases from V and 6 bases from J; junction bases left unmatched: 4. The CDR3 is made up of 12 amino acids. Germline values: CDR1 DFQATT, CDR2 SNEGSKA (reference sequence). CDR3 protein: CSARMTSVEQYF. CDR3 in DNA: TGCAGTGCTAGGATGACTAGCGTCGAGCAGTACTTC.

The chain combines TRBV5-1 with TRBJ2-5; TRBD1 matches at 10 bases. Germline-derived CDR1 and CDR2 are SGHRS and YFSETQ. V lost 2 bases, J lost 7 bases, and 8 bases stayed unmatched. This CDR3 has 15 residues. The DNA of the CDR3 is TGCGCCAGCAGCTTATCCGGGACAGGGGTTCGGACCCAGTACTTC. It specifies CASSLSGTGVRTQYF.

This rearrangement joins TRBV12-3 or TRBV12-4 to TRBJ2-2, with D tentatively TRBD1 or TRBD2 (7 bases each). V lost 8 bases, J lost 5 bases, and 18 bases lay in between. This CDR3 region has 15 residues. The chain's CDR3 is CASQRQGGTTGELFF. The CDR3 region has the DNA TGTGCCAGCCAACGGCAGGGGGGGACTACCGGGGAGCTGTTTTTT.

The chain joins TRBV7-2 to TRBJ2-2; TRBD1 is a possible D gene (5 bases). Trimming shortened V by 5 bases and J by 3 bases, and 10 bases separated the two germline ends. The CDR3 is 14 amino acids. Germline CDR1 SGHTA, CDR2 FQGNSA. DNA of the CDR3: TGTGCCAGCAGCCAGGGATCTTACACCGGGGAGCTGTTTTTT. Amino acid sequence: CASSQGSYTGELFF.

The rearrangement joins TRBV20-1 to TRBJ1-5; D gene unclear. With 5 bases removed from V and 2 bases from J, the gap between germline ends came to 13 bases. Germline CDR1 is DFQATT and CDR2 is SNEGSKA (reference sequence). The CDR3 length is 14 residues. Here the CDR3 reads CSARRPGGNQPQHF. Written as DNA, the CDR3 is TGCAGTGCTCGGAGACCTGGAGGCAATCAGCCCCAGCATTTT.

This clonotype was observed many times. V gene TRBV29-1 combines with J gene TRBJ2-1; the match to TRBD2 covers 8 bases. The CDR3 is made up of 13 amino acids. With 4 bases clipped from V and 3 bases from J, the junction kept 2 bases outside the gene matches. Germline V lookup: CDR1 SQVTM, CDR2 ANQGSEA. Here the CDR3 reads CSVVGGGYNEQFF. For the CDR3, the DNA is TGCAGCGTTGTCGGGGGGGGCTACAATGAGCAGTTCTTC.

This clonotype was picked up a small number of times. The chain employs TRBV29-1 and TRBJ2-5; 8 bases are shared with TRBD1. CDR1 is SQVTM, CDR2 ANQGSEA, per germline. The CDR3 contains 16 residues. Trimming at V came to 6 bases and at J to 6 bases, leaving 18 bases not matched to a gene. The CDR3 reads CSVLPGQARNHKTQYF. CDR3 DNA sequence: TGCAGCGTCCTCCCGGGACAGGCCCGGAATCACAAGACCCAGTACTTC.

J is TRBJ2-1 and V is TRBV7-6; TRBD2 might be the D (6 bases). CDR1 is SGHVS, CDR2 FNYEAQ, per germline. The CDR3 runs 15 residues. V lost 1 base and J 6 bases, leaving 13 bases between the germline ends. CDR3 sequence reads: CASSLVEGWGNEQFF. CDR3 in DNA: TGTGCCAGCAGCTTAGTGGAGGGATGGGGCAATGAGCAGTTCTTC.

This clonotype was counted a few times. With a much larger clone just one base away, this may be a read error. V gene TRBV6-6 combines with J gene TRBJ2-7; D unresolved. This CDR3 is built from 11 residues. V was cut by 8 bases and J by 0 bases, with 5 bases left in between. CDR1 and CDR2 from the germline V gene are MNHNY and SVGAGI (reference sequence). This CDR3 reads CASGFSYEQYF. CDR3 bases: TGTGCCAGCGGCTTCTCCTACGAGCAGTACTTC.

On this clonotype: Possible read error: a much larger clone is one base away. CDR3 sequence: CASSHDIGANVLTF. In DNA form, the CDR3 reads TGTGCCAGCAGCCATGATATTGGGGCCAACGTCCTGACTTTC. The rearrangement links TRBV3-1 to TRBJ2-6, with unresolved D. The CDR3 sequence is 14 residues long. Trimming cost V 3 bases and J 3 bases, with 6 bases left between them. Germline lookup yields CDR1 LGHDT and CDR2 YNNKEL (reference sequence).

A few counts support this clonotype. The chain joins TRBV6-4 to TRBJ2-2; D unclear. Looked up from germline, CDR1 is MRHNA and CDR2 is SNTAGT. The CDR3 is made up of 14 amino acids. V was shortened by 3 bases and J by 3 bases, with 8 bases between the two germline ends. The CDR3 nucleotides are TGTGCCAGCAGTGAAGAGTCTTACACCGGGGAGCTGTTTTTT. This translates into CASSEESYTGELFF.

This clonotype was seen a handful of times. V is TRBV6-5 and J is TRBJ1-5; no clear D gene. Between the trimmed V and J ends, which lost 5 bases and 7 bases, there was a span of 9 bases. CDR1 and CDR2 from the germline V gene are MNHEY and SVGAGI. The CDR3 spans 12 residues. The CDR3 bases are TGTGCCAGCAGTACTGGACTACAGCCCCAGCATTTT. Encoded protein: CASSTGLQPQHF.